This T cell receptor (beta chain) is from a study of cytomegalovirus exposure and HLA in healthy donors. Study information: Among about 400 genotyped donors, about 83% fell in the Caucasian-associated ancestry cluster.

As to this clone: Its specificity is unknown.

Points from the study as a whole: Trimming of TCR beta V- and J-genes showed a link, identified in a later analysis, to a missense DCLRE1C variant.

The PCR had 60 Vbeta and 13 Jbeta primers. Assay: immunoSEQ multiplex PCR; the TCRdb copy retains only in-frame clones and omits some. The table shows around 76,000 clones, with approximately 63% occurring only once. Sequenced input: PBMCs. This TCR was recovered from a woman in her forties or fifties in good health and CMV-seropositive.

CDR3 coding DNA: TGCGCCAGCAGGCCCTTGACAGGGCCGGCGGACACTGAAGCTTTCTTT. It codes for CASRPLTGPADTEAFF. The chain couples TRBV5-1 to TRBJ1-1; 7 positions agree with TRBD1. CDR3 length: 16 residues. Trimming at V came to 5 bases and at J to 3 bases, leaving 13 bases not matched to a gene. In germline, CDR1 is SGHRS, CDR2 YFSETQ. Together with reference TRBV5-1 and TRBJ1-1, the CDR3 gives the full variable domain: KAGVTQTPRYLIKTRGQQVTLSCSPISGHRSVSWYQQTPGQGLQFLFEYFSETQRNKGNFPGRFSGRQFSNSRSEMNVSTLELGDSALYLCASRPLTGPADTEAFFGQGTRLTVV.